The present entry profiles one TCR beta chain with its context. Libraries were prepared by immunoSEQ multiplex PCR; TCRdb keeps only in-frame clonotypes and omits some of them. The sample records some 130,000 clones, around four fifths being singletons. The data belong to a study of blood T cell repertoires in COVID-19. This sequence was found in a man in his sixties who had recovered from COVID-19. Specimen: peripheral blood.

CDR3: CASSPGSHRTSEQYF. In nucleotides, the CDR3 is TGTGCCAGCAGTCCAGGGTCACACAGGACCTCCGAGCAGTACTTC. This chain uses TRBV7-9 with TRBJ2-7; the D gene is possibly TRBD1 (5 bases). Looked up from germline, CDR1 is SEHNR and CDR2 is FQNEAQ (reference sequence). This CDR3 has 15 residues. The V and J ends lost 6 bases and 6 bases respectively, with 21 bases between them.